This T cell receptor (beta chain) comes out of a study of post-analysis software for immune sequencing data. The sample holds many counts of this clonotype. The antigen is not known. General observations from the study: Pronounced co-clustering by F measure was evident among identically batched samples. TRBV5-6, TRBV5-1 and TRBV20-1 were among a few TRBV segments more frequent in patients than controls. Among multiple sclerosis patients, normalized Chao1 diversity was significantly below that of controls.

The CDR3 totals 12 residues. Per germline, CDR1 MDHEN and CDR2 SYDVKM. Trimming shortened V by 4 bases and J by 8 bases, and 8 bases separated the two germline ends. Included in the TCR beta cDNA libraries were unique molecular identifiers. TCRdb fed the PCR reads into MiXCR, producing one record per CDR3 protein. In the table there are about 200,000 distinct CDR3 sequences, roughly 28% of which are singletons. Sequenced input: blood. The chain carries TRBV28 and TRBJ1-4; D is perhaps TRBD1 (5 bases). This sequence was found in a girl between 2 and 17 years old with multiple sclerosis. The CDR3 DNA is TGTGCCAGCAGTTCCCCAGGGGAAAAACTGTTTTTT. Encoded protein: CASSSPGEKLFF.